This is a list of T cell receptor beta chains from one sample in a study of T cell changes during pregnancy in multiple sclerosis. Libraries were prepared by immunoSEQ multiplex PCR; TCRdb keeps only in-frame clonotypes and omits some of them. The sample lists about 84,000 clones; about 94% were seen once. This material consisted of peripheral blood, taken in the third trimester of pregnancy. The receptor source for this set is a female donor with multiple sclerosis, enrolled in a pregnancy study. The CDR3 runs from the conserved cysteine through the conserved F or W. The order of the fields is J gene, V gene, D gene, clone size, CDR3 protein, CDR3 DNA. A D gene is named only where the DNA matches it firmly. Clone size, where shown, is once, few, many, or a class for clones that have expanded.

TRBJ1-5,TRBV5-8,TRBD1,.,CASSLVGAGGGQPQHF,TGTGCCAGCAGCTTGGTAGGGGCAGGGGGAGGCCAGCCCCAGCATTTT
TRBJ2-1,TRBV9,TRBD2,.,CASSVVSTSGGNEQFF,TGTGCCAGCAGCGTAGTATCAACTAGCGGGGGGAATGAGCAGTTCTTC
TRBJ2-7,TRBV18,.,.,CASSPRGQYYEQYF,TGTGCCAGCTCACCGCGAGGACAGTACTACGAGCAGTACTTC
TRBJ2-2,TRBV29-1,TRBD1,.,CSVDLQGPQGELFF,TGCAGCGTTGATCTACAGGGGCCTCAAGGGGAGCTGTTTTTT
TRBJ2-5,TRBV7-2,.,.,CASSPRWRETQYF,TGTGCCAGCAGCCCCCGGTGGAGGGAGACCCAGTACTTC
TRBJ1-1,TRBV29-1,TRBD1,few,CSVSRTGAGNTEAFF,TGCAGCGTAAGTCGGACAGGGGCGGGGAACACTGAAGCTTTCTTT
TRBJ1-1,TRBV13,.,.,CASSLGRDTEAFF,TGTGCCAGCAGCTTAGGCAGGGATACTGAAGCTTTCTTT
TRBJ1-5,TRBV6-5,.,once,CASSSTIRGNQPQHF,TGTGCCAGCTCCTCCACCATTCGAGGCAATCAGCCCCAGCATTTT
TRBJ1-1,TRBV6-4,.,.,CASSATPNTEAFF,TGTGCCAGCAGTGCGACACCGAACACTGAAGCTTTCTTT
TRBJ2-6,TRBV11-2,.,.,CASSFAITALGANVLTF,TGTGCCAGCAGCTTCGCCATTACAGCTCTGGGGGCCAACGTCCTGACTTTC
TRBJ2-3,TRBV6-1,.,once,CASSVGQGSDTQYF,TGTGCCAGCAGTGTGGGGCAGGGGTCGGATACGCAGTATTTT
TRBJ1-5,TRBV6-1,TRBD1,.,CASREGASNQPQHF,TGTGCCAGCAGGGAGGGGGCGAGCAATCAGCCCCAGCATTTT
TRBJ2-5,TRBV5-6,TRBD2,.,CASSWGLAGEQETQYF,TGTGCCAGCAGCTGGGGACTAGCGGGGGAACAAGAGACCCAGTACTTC
TRBJ2-5,TRBV30,.,.,CAWARQPDGETQYF,TGTGCCTGGGCCAGGCAGCCTGATGGAGAGACCCAGTACTTC
TRBJ1-1,TRBV25-1,.,.,CASSEYGGLTEAFF,TGTGCCAGCAGTGAATATGGAGGGCTCACTGAAGCTTTCTTT
TRBJ1-6,TRBV7-8,.,.,CASSLQGDHSPLHF,TGTGCCAGCAGCTTACAGGGTGATCATTCACCCCTCCACTTT